The clone carrying this T cell receptor beta chain appeared many times. The source material, RNA transcripts, was used to amplify TCR beta CDR3 regions. The TCR CDR3 first-round RT-PCR relied on the HTBI primer set. TCRdb reprocessed the multiplex PCR reads with MiXCR, giving one entry per CDR3 protein. Of fewer than 650,000 distinct CDR3 sequences listed, 14% were seen once; the top ten hold roughly 14%. This CDR3 is built from 14 residues. Trimming removed 3 bases from V and 0 bases from J, with 7 bases in between. The hyperthyroidism was newly diagnosed and had lasted under 2 months; the patients were aged 18 to 65. The diagnostic basis comprised clinical symptoms, serum thyroxine and TRAb, thyroid ultrasound and orbital computed tomography. This entry comes from a study of T cells in Graves' hyperthyroidism and ophthalmopathy.

Sequencing was carried out using blood. This sequence joins TRBV12-3 or TRBV12-4 and TRBJ2-3; the D is unclear. The receptor's source is a woman aged 40-49 years with Graves' hyperthyroidism. CDR3 in DNA: TGTGCCAGCAGTTTCCGGGTCAGCACAGATACGCAGTATTTT. Its protein is CASSFRVSTDTQYF.